This entry is about one TCR beta chain. Its target is not known. This CDR3 comprises 13 residues. The V gene lost 4 bases and the J gene lost 7 bases, with 10 bases spanning the gap. The germline gives CDR1 KGHDR, CDR2 SFDVKD. Treatment reported: roughly 18 received Ad26.COV2.S at low or high dose, single or two shots; about 5 received placebo; per-sample allocation not given. It was on day 63 after the first vaccine or placebo injection that samples were taken. Sequencing was performed with immunoSEQ multiplex PCR; in TCRdb, only in-frame clones are kept and a portion is missing. Of about 680,000 clones detected, roughly nine tenths appear once; the ten largest clones hold over 1.3%. These data originate in a study of Ad26.COV2.S vaccination and SARS-CoV-2 variants. As for the study in general: The COV1001 Ad26.COV2.S trial arm included the donor. Study-wide points: The study found similar non-spike TCR breadth in vaccine and placebo recipients.

V gene TRBV24-1 combines with J gene TRBJ2-1; the D is unclear. The receptor was isolated from a person between 18 and 65 years old who received the Ad26.COV2.S COVID-19 vaccine or a placebo. The sequenced sample was peripheral blood, obtained in a trial of Ad26.COV2.S vaccine versus placebo. This CDR3 is CATSEPSLNEQFF. CDR3 bases: TGTGCCACCAGTGAACCGAGCCTGAATGAGCAGTTCTTC.